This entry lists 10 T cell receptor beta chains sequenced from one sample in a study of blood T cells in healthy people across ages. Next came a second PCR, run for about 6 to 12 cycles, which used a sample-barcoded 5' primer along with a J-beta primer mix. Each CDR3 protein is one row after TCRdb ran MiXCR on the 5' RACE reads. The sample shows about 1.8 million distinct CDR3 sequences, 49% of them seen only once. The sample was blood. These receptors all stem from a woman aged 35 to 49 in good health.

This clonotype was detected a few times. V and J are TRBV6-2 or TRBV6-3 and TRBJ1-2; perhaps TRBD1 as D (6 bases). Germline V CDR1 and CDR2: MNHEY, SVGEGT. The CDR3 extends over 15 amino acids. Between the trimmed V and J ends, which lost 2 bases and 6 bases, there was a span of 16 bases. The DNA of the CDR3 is TGTGCCAGCAGTTACGCGGGGACATTCTGGCATGGCTACACCTTC. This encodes CASSYAGTFWHGYTF.

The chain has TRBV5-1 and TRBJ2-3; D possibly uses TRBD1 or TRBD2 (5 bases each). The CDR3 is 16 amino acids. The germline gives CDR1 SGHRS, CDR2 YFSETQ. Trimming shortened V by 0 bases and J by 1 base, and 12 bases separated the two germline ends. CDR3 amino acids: CASSLAAQGGTDTQYF. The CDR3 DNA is TGCGCCAGCAGCTTGGCCGCGCAGGGAGGCACAGATACGCAGTATTTT.

The CDR3 is CSARRSGLANEQYF. DNA of the CDR3: TGCAGTGCTAGGAGGAGTGGACTAGCTAACGAGCAGTACTTC. This sequence joins TRBV20-1 and TRBJ2-4; 8 bases map to TRBD2. The DNA matches TRBJ2-7 better at its end, which makes the J call doubtful. The germline V gene encodes CDR1 DFQATT and CDR2 SNEGSKA (reference sequence). CDR3 length: 14 residues.

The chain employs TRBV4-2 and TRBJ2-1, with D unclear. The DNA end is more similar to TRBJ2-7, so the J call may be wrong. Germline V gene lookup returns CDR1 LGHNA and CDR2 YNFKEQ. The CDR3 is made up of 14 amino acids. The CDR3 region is CASSQESSYDEQYF. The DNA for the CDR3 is TGTGCCAGCAGCCAAGAGAGCTCCTACGATGAGCAGTACTTC.

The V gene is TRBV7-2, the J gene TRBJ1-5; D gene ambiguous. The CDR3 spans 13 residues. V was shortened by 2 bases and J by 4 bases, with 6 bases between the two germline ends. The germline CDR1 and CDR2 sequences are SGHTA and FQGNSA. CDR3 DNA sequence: TGTGCCAGCAGCTTACTCATTAATCAGCCCCAGCATTTT. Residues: CASSLLINQPQHF.

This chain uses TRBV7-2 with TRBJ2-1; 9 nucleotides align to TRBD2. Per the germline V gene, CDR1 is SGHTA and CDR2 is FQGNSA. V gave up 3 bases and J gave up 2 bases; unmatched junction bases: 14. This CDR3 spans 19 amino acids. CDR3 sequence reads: CASSFPTRRAGGTYNEQFF. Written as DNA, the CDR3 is TGTGCCAGCAGCTTCCCAACGAGGCGAGCGGGGGGCACCTACAATGAGCAGTTCTTC.

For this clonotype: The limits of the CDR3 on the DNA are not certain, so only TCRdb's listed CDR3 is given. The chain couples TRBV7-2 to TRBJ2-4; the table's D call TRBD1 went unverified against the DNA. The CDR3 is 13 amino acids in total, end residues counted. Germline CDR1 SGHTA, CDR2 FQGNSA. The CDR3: CASSWGQGAVSYF.

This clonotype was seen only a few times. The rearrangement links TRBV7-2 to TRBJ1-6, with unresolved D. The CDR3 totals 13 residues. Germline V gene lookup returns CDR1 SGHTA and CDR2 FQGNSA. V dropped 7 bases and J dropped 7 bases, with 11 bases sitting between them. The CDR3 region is CASTTTRNSPLHF. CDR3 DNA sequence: TGTGCCAGCACCACGACGAGGAATTCACCCCTCCACTTT.

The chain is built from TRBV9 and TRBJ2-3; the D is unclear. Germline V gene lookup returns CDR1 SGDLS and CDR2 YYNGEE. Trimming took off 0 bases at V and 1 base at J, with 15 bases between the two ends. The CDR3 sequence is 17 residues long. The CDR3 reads CASSVAAGRLGTDTQYF. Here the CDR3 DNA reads TGTGCCAGCAGCGTAGCGGCCGGTCGGTTGGGCACAGATACGCAGTATTTT.

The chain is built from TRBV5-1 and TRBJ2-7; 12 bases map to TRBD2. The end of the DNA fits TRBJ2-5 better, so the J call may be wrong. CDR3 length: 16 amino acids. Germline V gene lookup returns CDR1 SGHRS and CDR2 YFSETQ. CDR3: CASSYRTSGAQETQYF. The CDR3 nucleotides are TGCGCCAGCAGCTACAGGACTAGCGGGGCACAAGAGACCCAGTACTTC.